The 5 T cell receptor beta chains presented below share a single source sample, sequenced in a study of T cell repertoires in cytomegalovirus infection. These receptors have no known antigen. TCRdb passed the reads through MiXCR, listing each CDR3 protein once. In the table there are about 310,000 distinct CDR3 sequences, around a quarter of which are singletons. The specimen was cultured PBMCs, collected from culture after CMV antigen stimulation. The receptors originated from a human donor in good health (CMV status not recorded). Some clones in this sample may be carry-over from other donors' samples.

V usage is TRBV11-2 and J usage is TRBJ1-2, with 10 bases fitting TRBD1. Germline V CDR1 and CDR2: SGHAT, FQNNGV. The CDR3 runs 13 residues. After removal of 7 bases from V and 6 bases from J, the junction contained 5 bases not matched to a gene. DNA for the CDR3: TGTGCCAGCACCGACGGGACAGGGGATGGCTACACCTTC. This encodes CASTDGTGDGYTF. Complete variable domain (other parts from reference TRBV11-2 and TRBJ1-2): EAGVAQSPRYKIIEKRQSVAFWCNPISGHATLYWYQQILGQGPKLLIQFQNNGVVDDSQLPKDRFSAERLKGVDSTLKIQPAKLEDSAVYLCASTDGTGDGYTFGSGTRLTVV.

This clonotype was seen a handful of times. The chain links TRBV28 to TRBJ1-4, with 7 nucleotides matching TRBD1. The ends lost 7 bases at V and 7 bases at J; junction bases unmatched: 6. This CDR3 has 13 residues. Germline CDR1 and CDR2: MDHEN and SYDVKM. DNA of the CDR3: TGTGCCAGCACGCAGACAGGGACTGAAAAACTGTTTTTT. The encoded protein is CASTQTGTEKLFF.

As concerns this clonotype: At one boundary the junction diverges from the germline segment, which might be a read error. This sequence joins TRBV7-2 and TRBJ2-1; 8 nucleotides align to TRBD2. The germline V gene encodes CDR1 SGHTA and CDR2 FQGNSA. The CDR3 is made up of 13 amino acids. The CDR3 coding sequence is TGTGCCAGCAGCCCGGGAGGGCGGTATGAGCAGTTCTTT. This codes for CASSPGGRYEQFF.

The chain couples TRBV14 to TRBJ1-2; D gene ambiguous. Trimming stripped 1 base from V and 5 bases from J, with 14 bases between. Germline V gene data show CDR1 as SGHDN and CDR2 as FVKESK. The CDR3 runs 15 residues. The CDR3 nucleotides are TGTGCCAGCAGCCAAGGGCGGGGTAGTTGGTATGGCTACACCTTC. This gives the protein CASSQGRGSWYGYTF.

The chain couples TRBV6-2 or TRBV6-3 to TRBJ2-1; 8 bases agree with TRBD1. The CDR3 totals 13 residues. Germline V gene sequence: CDR1 MNHEY, CDR2 SVGEGT. V was clipped by 6 bases and J by 7 bases; unmatched bases: 5. DNA for the CDR3: TGTGCCAGCAGAGGACAGGGTGAGAATGAGCAGTTCTTC. Translated, it gives CASRGQGENEQFF.